These T cell receptor beta chains were read from a single sample in a study of blood T cell repertoires in COVID-19. Produced via immunoSEQ multiplex PCR; TCRdb's table is partial and in-frame only. The repertoire includes approximately 200,000 clones, 85% to 90% of them detected once, and approximately 2.9% sits in the top ten. Sequencing was performed on peripheral blood. The receptors shown here come from a woman in her twenties or thirties with active or convalescent COVID-19. Each CDR3 is given with its conserved first and last residue. A D gene is named only where the DNA matches it firmly. Size tells how often a clone was seen (once, few, many) or the class of an expanded clone, and some rows leave it out.

D gene: NA
V gene: TRBV4-1
clone size: NA
J gene: TRBJ2-2
CDR3 protein: CASSQDITGRSGELFF
CDR3 DNA: TGCGCCAGCAGCCAAGATATAACAGGGCGTTCCGGGGAGCTGTTTTTT

D gene: TRBD1
V gene: TRBV2
clone size: NA
J gene: TRBJ2-7
CDR3 protein: CASSVGTGPYEQYF
CDR3 DNA: TGTGCCAGCAGTGTCGGGACAGGCCCCTACGAGCAGTACTTC

D gene: NA
V gene: TRBV5-1
clone size: few
J gene: TRBJ2-2
CDR3 protein: CASSLDWRELFF
CDR3 DNA: TGCGCCAGCAGCTTGGATTGGCGGGAGCTGTTTTTT

D gene: TRBD2
V gene: TRBV5-6
clone size: NA
J gene: TRBJ2-5
CDR3 protein: CASSLISGQETQYF
CDR3 DNA: TGTGCCAGCAGCTTGATTAGCGGGCAAGAGACCCAGTACTTC

D gene: NA
V gene: TRBV18
clone size: NA
J gene: TRBJ1-2
CDR3 protein: CASSPEGTSYGYTF
CDR3 DNA: TGTGCCAGCTCACCAGAGGGTACTAGCTATGGCTACACCTTC

D gene: TRBD1
V gene: TRBV27
clone size: NA
J gene: TRBJ1-2
CDR3 protein: CASSLSGTAFYGYTF
CDR3 DNA: TGTGCCAGCAGTTTATCCGGGACAGCTTTCTATGGCTACACCTTC

D gene: TRBD1
V gene: TRBV6-5
clone size: NA
J gene: TRBJ1-2
CDR3 protein: CASSTPGTATYGYTF
CDR3 DNA: TGTGCCAGCAGCACACCCGGGACAGCGACCTATGGCTACACCTTC

D gene: NA
V gene: TRBV21-1
clone size: NA
J gene: TRBJ2-2
CDR3 protein: CASSIAGGRHGELFF
CDR3 DNA: TGTGCCAGCAGCATTGCGGGGGGTCGCCACGGGGAGCTGTTTTTT

D gene: TRBD2
V gene: TRBV4-2
clone size: NA
J gene: TRBJ2-5
CDR3 protein: CASSQGERGVETQYF
CDR3 DNA: TGTGCCAGCAGCCAGGGCGAGCGGGGGGTGGAGACCCAGTACTTC

D gene: NA
V gene: TRBV28
clone size: NA
J gene: TRBJ2-5
CDR3 protein: CASSLRTGQETQYF
CDR3 DNA: TGTGCCAGCAGTTTAAGAACAGGGCAAGAGACCCAGTACTTC

D gene: NA
V gene: TRBV4-1
clone size: NA
J gene: TRBJ2-3
CDR3 protein: CASSRLPGLGTDTQYF
CDR3 DNA: TGCGCCAGCAGCCGACTACCGGGACTCGGCACAGATACGCAGTATTTT

D gene: NA
V gene: TRBV5-1
clone size: NA
J gene: TRBJ2-1
CDR3 protein: CASSLMRLPPREQFF
CDR3 DNA: TGCGCCAGCAGCTTGATGCGGCTCCCTCCCCGTGAGCAGTTCTTC

D gene: NA
V gene: TRBV6-5
clone size: NA
J gene: TRBJ1-6
CDR3 protein: CATLGERGSSPLHF
CDR3 DNA: TGTGCCACCTTAGGAGAGAGAGGGAGTTCACCCCTCCACTTT

D gene: TRBD2
V gene: TRBV11-2
clone size: NA
J gene: TRBJ2-5
CDR3 protein: CASSPSGRAQETQYF
CDR3 DNA: TGTGCCAGCAGCCCTAGCGGGAGGGCGCAAGAGACCCAGTACTTC

D gene: NA
V gene: TRBV11-3
clone size: NA
J gene: TRBJ1-2
CDR3 protein: CASSKRQGNYGYTF
CDR3 DNA: TGTGCCAGCAGCAAACGGCAGGGCAACTATGGCTACACCTTC

D gene: NA
V gene: TRBV19
clone size: NA
J gene: TRBJ1-2
CDR3 protein: CASSIGSDNYGYTF
CDR3 DNA: TGTGCCAGTAGTATAGGAAGCGATAACTATGGCTACACCTTC

D gene: NA
V gene: TRBV7-2
clone size: once
J gene: TRBJ1-5
CDR3 protein: CASSPRAGWGNQPQHF
CDR3 DNA: TGTGCCAGCAGCCCAAGGGCGGGGTGGGGCAATCAGCCCCAGCATTTT

D gene: TRBD1
V gene: TRBV30
clone size: few
J gene: TRBJ1-4
CDR3 protein: CAWSVKGQGAANEKLFF
CDR3 DNA: TGTGCCTGGAGTGTAAAGGGACAGGGGGCAGCAAATGAAAAACTGTTTTTT

D gene: TRBD1
V gene: TRBV14
clone size: many
J gene: TRBJ1-5
CDR3 protein: CASSQATGKGNQPQHF
CDR3 DNA: TGTGCCAGCAGCCAAGCGACAGGGAAGGGGAATCAGCCCCAGCATTTT

D gene: TRBD1
V gene: TRBV6-2/TRBV6-3
clone size: NA
J gene: TRBJ2-1
CDR3 protein: CASSYVSQGADEQFF
CDR3 DNA: TGTGCCAGCAGTTACGTCTCCCAGGGGGCTGATGAGCAGTTCTTC

D gene: NA
V gene: TRBV7-9
clone size: NA
J gene: TRBJ2-1
CDR3 protein: CASSLPAGSPPYNEQFF
CDR3 DNA: TGTGCCAGCAGCCTCCCAGCAGGAAGCCCTCCTTACAATGAGCAGTTCTTC

D gene: TRBD1
V gene: TRBV7-8
clone size: NA
J gene: TRBJ1-2
CDR3 protein: CASSLVGTGRMEGYTF
CDR3 DNA: TGTGCCAGCAGCTTAGTAGGGACAGGGAGGATGGAAGGCTACACCTTC

D gene: NA
V gene: TRBV19
clone size: NA
J gene: TRBJ1-2
CDR3 protein: CASSIATGIYGYTF
CDR3 DNA: TGTGCCAGTAGTATAGCGACCGGGATCTATGGCTACACCTTC

D gene: NA
V gene: TRBV29-1
clone size: NA
J gene: TRBJ2-7
CDR3 protein: CSVARTPDYEQYF
CDR3 DNA: TGCAGCGTTGCACGGACTCCTGACTACGAGCAGTACTTC

D gene: TRBD2
V gene: TRBV18
clone size: NA
J gene: TRBJ2-2
CDR3 protein: CASSPYYSGRSVGELFF
CDR3 DNA: TGTGCCAGCTCACCATACTATAGCGGGAGATCGGTCGGGGAGCTGTTTTTT

D gene: NA
V gene: TRBV7-9
clone size: NA
J gene: TRBJ1-2
CDR3 protein: CASSLVLGQPLGYTF
CDR3 DNA: TGTGCCAGCAGCTTAGTTCTCGGACAGCCTCTTGGCTACACCTTC

D gene: TRBD1
V gene: TRBV15
clone size: NA
J gene: TRBJ1-2
CDR3 protein: CATSRWDRDNYGYTF
CDR3 DNA: TGTGCCACCAGCAGATGGGACAGGGACAACTATGGCTACACCTTC

D gene: TRBD2
V gene: TRBV15
clone size: NA
J gene: TRBJ2-7
CDR3 protein: CATSEGTSGPYEQYF
CDR3 DNA: TGTGCCACCAGCGAGGGGACTAGCGGGCCCTACGAGCAGTACTTC

D gene: NA
V gene: TRBV28
clone size: NA
J gene: TRBJ2-7
CDR3 protein: CASNPHLSNEAGQRSYEQYF
CDR3 DNA: TGTGCCAGCAACCCGCACCTCTCGAATGAGGCGGGACAGCGCTCCTACGAGCAGTACTTC

D gene: TRBD2
V gene: TRBV10-3
clone size: NA
J gene: TRBJ2-7
CDR3 protein: CAISGVAGGGEQYF
CDR3 DNA: TGTGCCATCAGTGGAGTGGCGGGGGGCGGGGAGCAGTACTTC

D gene: NA
V gene: TRBV7-2
clone size: once
J gene: TRBJ1-4
CDR3 protein: CASSLGVGNLYEKLFF
CDR3 DNA: TGTGCCAGCAGCTTAGGTGTCGGGAATCTTTATGAAAAACTGTTTTTT

D gene: NA
V gene: TRBV27
clone size: NA
J gene: TRBJ1-2
CDR3 protein: CASSLGPGNYGYTF
CDR3 DNA: TGTGCCAGCAGCCTCGGGCCAGGGAACTATGGCTACACCTTC

D gene: NA
V gene: TRBV19
clone size: NA
J gene: TRBJ1-5
CDR3 protein: CASSLRGWPQHF
CDR3 DNA: TGTGCCAGTAGTTTGCGGGGGTGGCCCCAGCATTTT

D gene: NA
V gene: TRBV11-3
clone size: NA
J gene: TRBJ2-2
CDR3 protein: CASSPTGFGELFF
CDR3 DNA: TGTGCCAGCAGCCCAACAGGGTTCGGGGAGCTGTTTTTT

D gene: TRBD1
V gene: TRBV20-1
clone size: once
J gene: TRBJ2-7
CDR3 protein: CSARQGNEQYF
CDR3 DNA: TGCAGTGCCAGACAGGGGAACGAGCAGTACTTC

D gene: NA
V gene: TRBV4-2
clone size: NA
J gene: TRBJ2-7
CDR3 protein: CASSQNRGYEQYF
CDR3 DNA: TGTGCCAGCAGCCAAAACCGGGGTTACGAGCAGTACTTC

D gene: NA
V gene: TRBV28
clone size: few
J gene: TRBJ2-3
CDR3 protein: CASSSPGSSTDTQYF
CDR3 DNA: TGTGCCAGCAGTTCCCCCGGTAGCAGCACAGATACGCAGTATTTT